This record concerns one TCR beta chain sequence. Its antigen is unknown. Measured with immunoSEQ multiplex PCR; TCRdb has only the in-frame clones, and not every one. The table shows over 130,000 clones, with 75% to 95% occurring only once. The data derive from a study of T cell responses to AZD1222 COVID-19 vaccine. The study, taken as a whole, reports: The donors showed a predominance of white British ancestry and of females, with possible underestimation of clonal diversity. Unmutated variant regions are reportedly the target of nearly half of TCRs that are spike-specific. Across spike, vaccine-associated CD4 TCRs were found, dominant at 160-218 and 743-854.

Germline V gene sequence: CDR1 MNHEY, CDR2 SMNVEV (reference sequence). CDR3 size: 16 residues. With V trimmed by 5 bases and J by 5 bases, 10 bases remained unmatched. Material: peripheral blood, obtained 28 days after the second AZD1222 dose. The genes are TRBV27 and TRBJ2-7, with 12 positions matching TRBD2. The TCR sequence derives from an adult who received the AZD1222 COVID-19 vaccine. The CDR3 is CASSPLGLAGWDEQYF. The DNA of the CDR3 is TGTGCCAGCAGTCCCCTCGGACTAGCGGGATGGGACGAGCAGTACTTC.